This T cell receptor (beta chain) is drawn from a study of blood T cell repertoires in COVID-19. Turning to the study itself: Italy, Spain and the United States were the sources of the convalescent and acute COVID-19 samples. Sample material is recorded as cDNA or gDNA derived from T cells, B-cell-depleted T cells, or PBMCs.

The germline V gene encodes CDR1 SQVTM and CDR2 ANQGSEA. V lost 4 bases, J lost 3 bases, and 10 bases lay in between. This CDR3 has 13 residues. Method: immunoSEQ multiplex PCR; TCRdb's copy keeps in-frame clones and lacks some. The sample yields a few hundred thousand clones, approximately 86% seen once. The V and J genes are TRBV29-1 and TRBJ1-5; D remains ambiguous. This clonotype was obtained from a woman in her sixties or seventies with COVID-19, enrolled during active disease. Sequencing used peripheral blood. The CDR3 DNA reads as TGCAGCGTTGTTCCCGAGTCCAATCAGCCCCAGCATTTT. Translating gives CSVVPESNQPQHF.